The 22 T cell receptor beta chains below all came from one sample that was sequenced in a study of blood T cell repertoires in COVID-19. Data came from immunoSEQ multiplex PCR; TCRdb stores just in-frame clones and leaves some out. The table lists some 200,000 clones, about three quarters of them singletons. The specimen sequenced was peripheral blood. The source is a woman aged 65 to 85 with acute or convalescent COVID-19.

V gene TRBV28 combines with J gene TRBJ2-3; D perhaps matches TRBD2 (6 bases). The CDR3 spans 13 residues. CDR1 MDHEN and CDR2 SYDVKM come from the germline V gene. The V end was cut by 5 bases, the J end by 4 bases, with 10 bases between. The CDR3: CASSESGADTQYF. The CDR3, as DNA: TGTGCCAGCAGTGAATCGGGGGCAGATACGCAGTATTTT.

V and J are TRBV18 and TRBJ1-5; 9 nucleotides match TRBD1. The CDR3 has 14 amino acids. The germline V gene has CDR1 KGHSH and CDR2 LQKENI. Unmatched junction bases numbered 4, after V lost 6 bases and J lost 4 bases. This CDR3 reads CASSGTGLNQPQHF. In nucleotides, the CDR3 is TGTGCCAGCTCCGGGACAGGGCTAAATCAGCCCCAGCATTTT.

The chain carries TRBV29-1 and TRBJ2-5, with TRBD2 matching 11 bases. J gave up 1 base and V 7 bases, and 5 bases lay outside the gene matches. The CDR3 has 14 amino acids. Germline CDR1 is SQVTM and CDR2 is ANQGSEA. The CDR3 region has the DNA TGCAGCGCCCGACTAGCGGGAACCCAAGAGACCCAGTACTTC. It is translated as CSARLAGTQETQYF.

The gene calls are TRBV4-2 and TRBJ1-2; a weak D match, TRBD1 (5 bases). V was pared by 3 bases and J by 4 bases, with 15 bases between. From germline, CDR1 is LGHNA and CDR2 YNFKEQ. The CDR3 has 15 amino acids. The DNA of the CDR3 is TGTGCCAGCAGCCAGGGGCCGACAGCTCTCTATGGCTACACCTTC. Translated: CASSQGPTALYGYTF.

The chain joins TRBV9 to TRBJ1-3, with D unresolved. Germline lookup yields CDR1 SGDLS and CDR2 YYNGEE. Trimming removed 0 bases at V and 5 bases at J, with 9 bases between. The CDR3 consists of 14 residues. The CDR3 spells CASSVAGGRNTIYF. In nucleotides, the CDR3 is TGTGCCAGCAGCGTAGCTGGAGGGAGAAACACCATATATTTT. The full variable domain, in which reference TRBV9 and TRBJ1-3 provide the parts outside the CDR3, is DSGVTQTPKHLITATGQRVTLRCSPRSGDLSVYWYQQSLDQGLQFLIQYYNGEERAKGNILERFSAQQFPDLHSELNLSSLELGDSALYFCASSVAGGRNTIYFGEGSWLTVV.

This clone appeared a single time. The chain is built from TRBV6-5 and TRBJ2-7; D is undetermined. The CDR3 runs to 13 residues. V was cut by 5 bases and J by 3 bases, with 11 bases left in between. Germline values: CDR1 MNHEY, CDR2 SVGAGI. CDR3 nucleotides: TGTGCCAGCAGTCGTACCTCAGGCTACGAGCAGTACTTC. Protein product: CASSRTSGYEQYF.

The V gene is TRBV5-1, the J gene TRBJ1-3; 9 positions match TRBD1. After removal of 3 bases from V and 0 bases from J, the junction contained 7 bases not matched to a gene. Germline V gene sequence: CDR1 SGHRS, CDR2 YFSETQ. CDR3 length: 17 amino acids. CDR3 nucleotide sequence: TGCGCCAGCAGCTATGGGGGGACAGGGACCTCTGGAAACACCATATATTTT. Translation gives CASSYGGTGTSGNTIYF.

V gene TRBV10-2 combines with J gene TRBJ1-1, with D maybe TRBD1 (5 bases). V lost 8 bases to trimming and J lost 3 bases, with 16 bases between them. This CDR3 spans 14 amino acids. CDR1 and CDR2 from the germline V gene are WSHSY and SAAADI. This chain's CDR3 is CASLPPATDTEAFF. The CDR3 DNA is TGCGCCAGCCTCCCCCCAGCGACAGACACTGAAGCTTTCTTT.

The chain is built from TRBV30 and TRBJ1-5; D perhaps matches TRBD1 (5 bases). The V and J ends lost 5 bases and 4 bases respectively, with 12 bases between them. CDR1 is GTSNPN and CDR2 is SVGIG in the germline V gene (reference sequence). The CDR3 is 13 amino acids. The CDR3 protein is CAWAPQGNQPQHF. DNA for the CDR3: TGTGCCTGGGCCCCTCAGGGTAATCAGCCCCAGCATTTT.

V is TRBV6-5 and J is TRBJ2-3; D is unclear. The V gene's germline CDR1 is MNHEY and CDR2 SVGAGI. The CDR3 has 12 amino acids. V dropped 8 bases and J dropped 2 bases, with 8 bases sitting between them. CDR3: CASQRTTDTQYF. CDR3 coding DNA: TGTGCCAGCCAGCGCACCACAGATACGCAGTATTTT.

The rearrangement links TRBV7-8 to TRBJ1-4, with TRBD1 matching 9 bases. The germline gives CDR1 SGHVS, CDR2 FQNEAQ. The CDR3 extends over 15 amino acids. The V and J ends lost 5 bases and 4 bases, in that order; junction bases with no gene match: 5. CDR3 nucleotides: TGTGCCAGCAGCCCGGGGACAGGGCGTAATGAAAAACTGTTTTTT. Translated: CASSPGTGRNEKLFF. Drawing the rest from reference TRBV7-8 and TRBJ1-4, the complete variable domain is GAGVSQSPRYKVAKRGQDVALRCDPISGHVSLFWYQQALGQGPEFLTYFQNEAQLDKSGLPSDRFFAERPEGSVSTLKIQRTQQEDSAVYLCASSPGTGRNEKLFFGSGTQLSVL.

J is TRBJ1-4 and V is TRBV5-1; 8 bases align to TRBD1. The CDR3 extends over 14 amino acids. Germline V gene lookup returns CDR1 SGHRS and CDR2 YFSETQ. V lost 4 bases to trimming and J lost 3 bases; unmatched junction nucleotides: 2. CDR3 DNA sequence: TGCGCCAGCAGCGCGACAGGGGCTAATGAAAAACTGTTTTTT. Translation: CASSATGANEKLFF.

The CDR3 bases are TGTGCCAGCCAGGGCGTTAGCACAGATACGCAGTATTTT. Amino acid sequence: CASQGVSTDTQYF. The gene calls are TRBV5-4 and TRBJ2-3; tentative D call: TRBD1 (5 bases). This CDR3 has 13 amino acids. The germline V gene encodes CDR1 SGHNT and CDR2 YYREEE (reference sequence). V shed 7 bases and J shed 0 bases, with 9 bases lying between them.

The chain couples TRBV6-1 to TRBJ2-3; weak D call: TRBD1 (6 bases). The V gene's germline CDR1 is MNHNS and CDR2 SASEGT. Trimming shortened V by 4 bases and J by 0 bases, and 14 bases separated the two germline ends. The CDR3 has 16 residues. CDR3 protein: CASSVTGFPSTDTQYF. DNA of the CDR3: TGTGCCAGCAGTGTGACAGGTTTCCCTAGCACAGATACGCAGTATTTT.

The V call is TRBV29-1, the J call TRBJ2-1; the match to TRBD2 covers 13 bases. Germline CDR1 is SQVTM and CDR2 is ANQGSEA. This CDR3 contains 14 residues. The V segment lost 4 bases and the J segment 9 bases; nucleotides outside the gene matches: 6. The CDR3, as DNA: TGCAGCGTTGTAACTAGCGGGAGGGTAGGTGAGCAGTTCTTC. Amino acids: CSVVTSGRVGEQFF.

This clone has just one count. The genes are TRBV29-1 and TRBJ2-5; 9 nucleotides line up with TRBD2. After removal of 4 bases from V and 5 bases from J, the junction contained 11 bases not matched to a gene. CDR1 SQVTM and CDR2 ANQGSEA come from the germline V gene. CDR3 length: 15 amino acids. CDR3 region: CSVGLAGVGGETQYF. The CDR3 region has the DNA TGCAGCGTTGGATTAGCGGGAGTTGGAGGGGAGACCCAGTACTTC.

This clone has only one observation. The chain recombines TRBV27 with TRBJ2-7; TRBD2 aligns across 8 bases. Trimming took 4 bases from V and 4 from J; bases not matched to a gene: 12. Germline CDR1 and CDR2: MNHEY and SMNVEV (reference sequence). The CDR3 contains 16 residues. The CDR3 DNA reads TGTGCCAGCAGTTCCGCCCGGACTAGCAATGTTTACGAGCAGTACTTC. Translating gives CASSSARTSNVYEQYF.

The genes are TRBV7-3 and TRBJ1-1; D remains unclear. CDR1 is SGHTA, CDR2 FQGTGA, per germline. The V end was cut by 1 base, the J end by 3 bases, with 6 bases between. The CDR3 spans 13 residues. CDR3 protein: CASSLKADTEAFF. The CDR3 DNA reads TGTGCCAGCAGCTTAAAGGCGGACACTGAAGCTTTCTTT.

This chain uses TRBV7-8 with TRBJ2-1, with 12 bases lining up with TRBD2. Germline values: CDR1 SGHVS, CDR2 FQNEAQ. The CDR3 extends over 17 amino acids. J was trimmed by 8 bases and V by 2 bases; bases with no gene match: 10. The DNA for the CDR3 is TGTGCCAGCAGCTTACCCGCCCTAGCGGGAGGGGTACATGAGCAGTTCTTC. Translation gives CASSLPALAGGVHEQFF.

The chain uses TRBV29-1 and TRBJ2-5; D remains ambiguous. Germline assignment: CDR1 SQVTM and CDR2 ANQGSEA. V was cut by 4 bases and J by 4 bases, with 7 bases left in between. This CDR3 has 11 amino acids. The CDR3 nucleotides read TGCAGCGTTGGCCACGGAGAGACCCAGTACTTC. Protein sequence: CSVGHGETQYF.

The CDR3 region is CASSLQSGNTIYF. The CDR3 coding sequence is TGCGCCAGCAGCTTACAGTCTGGAAACACCATATATTTT. J is TRBJ1-3 and V is TRBV5-1, with D uncertain. Trimming cost V 2 bases and J 1 base, with 4 bases left between them. This CDR3 region has 13 residues. Germline V gives CDR1 SGHRS, CDR2 YFSETQ.

For this clone: Other DNA sequences of this sample code for an identical CDR3. This sequence joins TRBV19 and TRBJ2-3, with 8 bases matching TRBD2. V was pared by 5 bases and J by 1 base, with 2 bases of the junction left unmatched. Germline V gene data show CDR1 as LNHDA and CDR2 as SQIVND (reference sequence). The length of the CDR3 is 14 residues. The CDR3 DNA is TGTGCCAGTAGTTCCGGGGGGGGCACAGATACGCAGTATTTT. Amino acid sequence: CASSSGGGTDTQYF. The whole variable domain, filled in from reference TRBV19 and TRBJ2-3, reads DGGITQSPKYLFRKEGQNVTLSCEQNLNHDAMYWYRQDPGQGLRLIYYSQIVNDFQKGDIAEGYSVSREKKESFPLTVTSAQKNPTAFYLCASSSGGGTDTQYFGPGTRLTVL.